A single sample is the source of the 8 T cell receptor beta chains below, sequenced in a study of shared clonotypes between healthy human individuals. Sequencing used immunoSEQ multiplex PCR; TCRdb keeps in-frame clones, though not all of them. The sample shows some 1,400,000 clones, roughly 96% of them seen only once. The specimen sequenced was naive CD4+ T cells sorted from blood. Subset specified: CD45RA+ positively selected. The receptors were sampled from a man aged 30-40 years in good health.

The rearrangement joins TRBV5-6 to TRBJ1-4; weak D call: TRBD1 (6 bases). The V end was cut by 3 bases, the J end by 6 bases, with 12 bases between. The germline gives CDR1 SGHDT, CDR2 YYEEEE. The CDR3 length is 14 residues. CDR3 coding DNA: TGTGCCAGCAGCTCCGCACAGGGATATGAAAAACTGTTTTTT. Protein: CASSSAQGYEKLFF.

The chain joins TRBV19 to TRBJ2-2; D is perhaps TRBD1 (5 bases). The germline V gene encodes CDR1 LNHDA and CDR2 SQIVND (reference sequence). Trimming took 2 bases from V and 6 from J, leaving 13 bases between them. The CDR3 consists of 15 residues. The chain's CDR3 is CASSIPIGVSGELFF. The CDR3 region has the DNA TGTGCCAGTAGTATACCTATAGGGGTGTCCGGGGAGCTGTTTTTT.

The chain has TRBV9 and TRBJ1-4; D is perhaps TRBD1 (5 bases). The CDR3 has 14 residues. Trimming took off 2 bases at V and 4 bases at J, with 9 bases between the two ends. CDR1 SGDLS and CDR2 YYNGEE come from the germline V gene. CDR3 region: CASSVTANNEKLFF. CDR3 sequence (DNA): TGTGCCAGCAGCGTGACAGCTAATAATGAAAAACTGTTTTTT.

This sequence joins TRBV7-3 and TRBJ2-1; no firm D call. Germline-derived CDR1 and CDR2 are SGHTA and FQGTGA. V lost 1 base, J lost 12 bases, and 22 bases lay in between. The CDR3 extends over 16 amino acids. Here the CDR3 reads CASSLNSPDTMSGQFF. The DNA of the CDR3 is TGTGCCAGCAGCTTAAATAGCCCTGATACTATGAGTGGGCAGTTCTTC.

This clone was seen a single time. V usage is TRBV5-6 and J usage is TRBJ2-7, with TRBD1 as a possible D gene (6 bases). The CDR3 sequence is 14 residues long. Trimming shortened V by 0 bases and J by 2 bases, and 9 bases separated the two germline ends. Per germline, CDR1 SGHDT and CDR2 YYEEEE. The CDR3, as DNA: TGTGCCAGCAGCTTGGACAGGGAAGCCTACGAGCAGTACTTC. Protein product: CASSLDREAYEQYF. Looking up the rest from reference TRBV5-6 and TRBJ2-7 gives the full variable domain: DAGVTQSPTHLIKTRGQQVTLRCSPKSGHDTVSWYQQALGQGPQFIFQYYEEEERQRGNFPDRFSGHQFPNYSSELNVNALLLGDSALYLCASSLDREAYEQYFGPGTRLTVT.

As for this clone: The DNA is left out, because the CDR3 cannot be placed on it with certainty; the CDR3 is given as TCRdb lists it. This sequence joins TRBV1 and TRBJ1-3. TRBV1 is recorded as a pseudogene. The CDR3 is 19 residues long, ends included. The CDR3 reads CTSSQDHWNPVAAGNTIYF.

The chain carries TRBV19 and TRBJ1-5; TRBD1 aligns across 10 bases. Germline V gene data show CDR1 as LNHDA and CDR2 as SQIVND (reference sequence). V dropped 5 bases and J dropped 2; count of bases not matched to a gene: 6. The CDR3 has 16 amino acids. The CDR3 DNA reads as TGTGCCAGTAGTTCATTCGGGACAGGGGGCAATCAGCCCCAGCATTTT. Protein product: CASSSFGTGGNQPQHF. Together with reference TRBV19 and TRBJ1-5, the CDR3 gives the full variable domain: DGGITQSPKYLFRKEGQNVTLSCEQNLNHDAMYWYRQDPGQGLRLIYYSQIVNDFQKGDIAEGYSVSREKKESFPLTVTSAQKNPTAFYLCASSSFGTGGNQPQHFGDGTRLSIL.

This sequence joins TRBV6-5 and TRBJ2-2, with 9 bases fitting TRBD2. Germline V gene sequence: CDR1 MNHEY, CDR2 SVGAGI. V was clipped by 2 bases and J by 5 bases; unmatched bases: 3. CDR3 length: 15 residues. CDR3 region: CASSYIAGGTGELFF. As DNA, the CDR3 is TGTGCCAGCAGTTACATCGCGGGGGGGACCGGGGAGCTGTTTTTT.